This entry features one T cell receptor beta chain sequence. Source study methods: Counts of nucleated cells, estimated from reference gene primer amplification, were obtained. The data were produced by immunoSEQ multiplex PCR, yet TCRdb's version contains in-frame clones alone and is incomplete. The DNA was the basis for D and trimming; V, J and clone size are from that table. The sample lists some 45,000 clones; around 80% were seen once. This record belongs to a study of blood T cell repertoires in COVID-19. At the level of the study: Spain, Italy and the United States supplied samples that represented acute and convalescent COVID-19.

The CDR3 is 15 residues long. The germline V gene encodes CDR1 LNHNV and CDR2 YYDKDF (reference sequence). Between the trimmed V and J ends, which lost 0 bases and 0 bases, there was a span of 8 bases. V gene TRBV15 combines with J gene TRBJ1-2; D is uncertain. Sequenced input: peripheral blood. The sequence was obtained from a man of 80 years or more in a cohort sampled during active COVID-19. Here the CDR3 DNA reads TGTGCCACCAGCAGAGAGGCCACCGCTAACTATGGCTACACCTTC. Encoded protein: CATSREATANYGYTF.